This TCR beta chain was documented in a study of technical replicates of blood from a handful of donors. Profiled with immunoSEQ multiplex PCR; TCRdb holds only in-frame clones, not every one. The sample carries 15,000 or so clones, roughly 86% recorded once. The CDR3 sequence is 12 residues long. Germline V gene data show CDR1 as PRHDT and CDR2 as FYEKMQ (reference sequence). Regarding this clone: A junction end diverges from the germline sequence, so it may reflect a read error.

This chain connects TRBV13 to TRBJ2-3, with D tentatively TRBD2 (5 bases). The TCR was taken from a human donor in good health. The sequencing input was PBMCs. CDR3 sequence (DNA): TGTGCCAGCAGCTTGAGGGCAGGATCACGCATTTTT. Translating gives CASSLRAGSRIF.